This T cell receptor (beta chain) was sequenced in a study of cytomegalovirus exposure and HLA in healthy donors. Overall study: The 120 or so validation repertoires were produced on the same platform as the 720 or so repertoires of the first cohort. This was reported in a later analysis. Study-level results: Usually a TCR sequence was rare, but some public TCRs were found in many donors. CMV antigen specificity was confirmed in vitro for three CMV-associated chains. Some TCR beta chains (about 170 of them) were listed as cytomegalovirus-associated.

Measured with immunoSEQ multiplex PCR; TCRdb has only the in-frame clones, and not every one. The sample yields 55,000 to 65,000 clones, over 85% seen once. Concerning this clone itself: Its antigen is still unknown.

The clonotype was recovered from a man between 18 and 35 years old in good health and CMV-seronegative. The specimen sequenced was PBMCs.

The CDR3 bases are TGCAGCGTTGACTCGAGGGCCGGGACAGGAAGCACAGATACGCAGTATTTT. Protein sequence: CSVDSRAGTGSTDTQYF. The chain combines TRBV29-1 with TRBJ2-3; TRBD1 matches at 8 bases. The CDR3 has 17 amino acids. Losses at the gene ends were 3 bases for V and 0 bases for J; bases not matched to a gene: 11. Looked up from germline, CDR1 is SQVTM and CDR2 is ANQGSEA.